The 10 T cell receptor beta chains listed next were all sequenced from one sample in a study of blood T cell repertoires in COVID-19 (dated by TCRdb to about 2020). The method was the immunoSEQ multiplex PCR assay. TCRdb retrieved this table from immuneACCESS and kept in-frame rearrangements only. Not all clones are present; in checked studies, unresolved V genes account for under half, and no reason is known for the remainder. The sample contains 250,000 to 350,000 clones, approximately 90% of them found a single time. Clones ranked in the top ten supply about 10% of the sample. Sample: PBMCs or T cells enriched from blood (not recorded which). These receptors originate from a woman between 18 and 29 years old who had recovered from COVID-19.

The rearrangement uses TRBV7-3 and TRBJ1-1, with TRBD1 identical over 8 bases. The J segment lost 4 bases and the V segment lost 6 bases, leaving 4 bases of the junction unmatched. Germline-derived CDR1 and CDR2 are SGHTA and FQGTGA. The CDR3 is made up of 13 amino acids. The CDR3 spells CASSSDRVTEAFF. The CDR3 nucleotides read TGTGCCAGCAGTTCGGACAGGGTCACTGAAGCTTTCTTT.

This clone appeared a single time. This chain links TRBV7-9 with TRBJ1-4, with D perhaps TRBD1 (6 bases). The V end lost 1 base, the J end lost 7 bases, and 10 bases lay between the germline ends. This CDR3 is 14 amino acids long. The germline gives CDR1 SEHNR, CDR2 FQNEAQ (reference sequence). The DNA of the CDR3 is TGTGCCAGCAGCTTAGTCCAGGGGCTTGAAAAACTGTTTTTT. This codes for CASSLVQGLEKLFF.

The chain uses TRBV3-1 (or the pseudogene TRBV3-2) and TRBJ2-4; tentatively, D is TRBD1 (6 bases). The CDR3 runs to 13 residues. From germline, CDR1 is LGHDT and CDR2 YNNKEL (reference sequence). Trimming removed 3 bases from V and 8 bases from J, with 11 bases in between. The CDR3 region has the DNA TGTGCCAGCAGCCATTCCCAGGGGCACATTCAGTACTTC. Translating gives CASSHSQGHIQYF.

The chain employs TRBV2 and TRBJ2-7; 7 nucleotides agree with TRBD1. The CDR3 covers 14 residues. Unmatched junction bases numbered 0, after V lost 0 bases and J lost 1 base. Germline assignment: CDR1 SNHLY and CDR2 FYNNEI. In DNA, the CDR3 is TGTGCCAGCAGTGAAGCGACAGGGTCCTACGAGCAGTACTTC. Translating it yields CASSEATGSYEQYF. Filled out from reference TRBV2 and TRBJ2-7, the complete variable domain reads EPEVTQTPSHQVTQMGQEVILRCVPISNHLYFYWYRQILGQKVEFLVSFYNNEISEKSEIFDDQFSVERPDGSNFTLKIRSTKLEDSAMYFCASSEATGSYEQYFGPGTRLTVT.

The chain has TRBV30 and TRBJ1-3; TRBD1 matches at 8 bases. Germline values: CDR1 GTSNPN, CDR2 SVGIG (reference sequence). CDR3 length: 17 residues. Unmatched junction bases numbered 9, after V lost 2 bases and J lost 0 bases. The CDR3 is CAWSPRWTGISGNTIYF. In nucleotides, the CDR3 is TGTGCCTGGAGTCCGCGGTGGACAGGGATCTCTGGAAACACCATATATTTT.

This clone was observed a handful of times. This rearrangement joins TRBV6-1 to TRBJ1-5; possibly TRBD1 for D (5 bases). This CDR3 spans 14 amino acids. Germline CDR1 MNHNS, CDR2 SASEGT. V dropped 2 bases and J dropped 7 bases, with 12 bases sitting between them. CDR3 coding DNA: TGTGCCAGCAGTGAACGGGAGGGGCGCCAGCCCCAGCATTTT. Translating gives CASSEREGRQPQHF.

The CDR3 nucleotides are TGTGCCAGCAAGGCGTTTCAGGACACTGAAGCTTTCTTT. Its translation: CASKAFQDTEAFF. The V and J genes are TRBV6-5 and TRBJ1-1; D call uncertain. The CDR3 consists of 13 residues. Trimming took off 7 bases at V and 3 bases at J, with 12 bases between the two ends. Germline CDR1 reads MNHEY; CDR2 reads SVGAGI.

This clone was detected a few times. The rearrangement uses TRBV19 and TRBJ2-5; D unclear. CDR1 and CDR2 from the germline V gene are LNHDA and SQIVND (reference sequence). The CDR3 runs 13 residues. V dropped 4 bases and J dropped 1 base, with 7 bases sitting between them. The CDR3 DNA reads TGTGCCAGTAGTAGCGTCTTCCAAGAGACCCAGTACTTC. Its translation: CASSSVFQETQYF.

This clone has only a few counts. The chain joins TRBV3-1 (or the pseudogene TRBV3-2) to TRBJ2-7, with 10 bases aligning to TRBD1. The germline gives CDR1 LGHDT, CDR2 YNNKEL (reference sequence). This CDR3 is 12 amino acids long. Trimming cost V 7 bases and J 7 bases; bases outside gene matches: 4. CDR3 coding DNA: TGTGCCAGCACCCGGACAGGGGGTGAGCAGTACTTC. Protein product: CASTRTGGEQYF.

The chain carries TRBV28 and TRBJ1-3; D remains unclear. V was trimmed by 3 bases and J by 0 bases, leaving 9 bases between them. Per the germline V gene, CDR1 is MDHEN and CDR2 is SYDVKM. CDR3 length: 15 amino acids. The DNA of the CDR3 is TGTGCCAGCAGTTTGGGGAGGGCCTCTGGAAACACCATATATTTT. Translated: CASSLGRASGNTIYF.